This T cell receptor beta chain was profiled in a study of persistence of HIV-infected CD4 T cells (dated by TCRdb to 2019 to 2021). About the study as a whole: CMV- and HIV-1 Gag-responding CD4+ T cells were isolated from ART-treated individuals so that antigen-driven clonal expansion of HIV-1-infected cells could be examined. TCRbeta sequencing assessed the clonality of all cells in each sorted population, while proviral sequencing assessed the clonality of infected cells. Suppressive ART had been received by participants for a median of roughly 8 years. Peripheral blood samples of up to about 180 mL were collected at multiple time points, except for a couple of participants, who underwent leukapheresis at a single time point. For the TCR cluster analysis across participants, 8 or 9 participants were included for CMV and about 7 participants for Gag.

Relative to germline, V is 7 bases shorter and J is 0 bases shorter, with 18 bases between their ends. CDR1 MNHEY and CDR2 SMNVEV are derived from the germline V gene (reference sequence). The CDR3 has 17 amino acids, counting the end cysteine and phenylalanine. Here the CDR3 DNA is all that survives: 51 bases in frame from base 1. To note about this clone: The antigen this receptor binds is unknown. Nothing much larger sits one base from this clone, and base qualities are not available.

What this sample's treatment or condition label stands for: suppressive antiretroviral therapy. Cells were stimulated with a pool of overlapping HIV-1 Gag 15-mer peptides at roughly 1 ug per peptide per mL. Nonresponding CD40L-negative CD69-negative CD45RO-high memory CD4+ T cells were sorted as memory populations depleted of antigen-responding cells. Participants were HIV-1-infected adults who started suppressive ART during chronic infection. Participants had undetectable plasma HIV-1 RNA below 50 copies/mL for at least 4 years. To be included, participants needed a CD4+ T cell count above 400 cells/uL and a positive CMV serology. Before stimulation, PBMCs were isolated using density centrifugation and depleted of CD8+ T cells. CD8-depleted PBMCs were stimulated for 18 hours with anti-CD28/CD49d costimulation, CD40-blocking antibody and enfuvirtide to prevent new infections. Cell sorting was performed on a Beckman Coulter MoFlo Legacy or XDP sorter, and dead cells were excluded with propidium iodide. The QIAamp DNA Mini Kit was used for genomic DNA extraction from samples above one million cells, and the Quick-DNA Microprep Kit was used otherwise.

The immunoSEQ hsTCRB assay version 4 in survey mode was used to sequence TCRbeta repertoires from genomic DNA. Genomic DNA was diluted to roughly 9.2 ng/uL, using up to 1 ug per sample for TCRbeta sequencing. Concerning the study's data processing: TCRbeta data were analyzed in ImmunoSeq Analyzer 3.0, with diversity computed on productive nucleotide rearrangements. The improved Chao index was used to estimate lower-bound TCR diversity, and the Gini coefficient was used to estimate clonality using the Immunarch R package. Nucleotide rearrangements that differed but encoded the same CDR3beta amino acid sequence were counted as separate clonotypes. TCRbeta sequences significantly enriched in antigen-responding cells relative to anti-CD3/anti-CD28-activated cells were identified by differential abundance analysis. GLIPH2 clustered TCRs by predicted peptide-MHC specificity, both within individual participants and across merged participant data sets. The source is immuneACCESS, and TCRdb retained only in-frame sequences with V and J called. Part of the clones is not carried over; for the studies checked, unresolved V genes explain less than half of this, and the remainder is unexplained. That table furnishes V, J and clone size, whereas the DNA furnished D and trimming. The sample table records around 60,000 clones; more than 70% of these occur just once. The leading ten clones occupy approximately 1.7% of the sample.

What the research found in general, with its limitations: Antigen-responding cells were enriched for degenerate expanded CDR3beta sequences, which suggests convergent selection of CD4+ responses to CMV and Gag. TCR oligoclonality correlated with proviral oligoclonality within the same sorted populations. TCRbeta richness in CMV- and Gag-responding cells was significantly lower than in anti-CD3/anti-CD28-responding cells; CMV-responding cells had higher oligoclonality than CD3/CD28-stimulated and Gag-responding cells. The study involved few individuals and tested only a limited range of antigens. Because the TCR analyses were done in bulk, restricting them to just the rare CMV-responding cells that actually carried HIV-1 proviruses was not possible.

The TCR sequence derives from an adult man with HIV who was CMV-seropositive. The chain employs TRBV27 and TRBJ2-2; the D gene lacks a confident call. Specimen: CD4+ T cells sorted from PBMCs after roughly 19-hour stimulation, collected from a patient who received antiretroviral therapy. What this sample's cell subset or site label stands for: CD40L-CD69- CD45RO-high memory CD4 T cells not responding to Gag peptides. The DNA reads as follows: TGTGCCAGCACCTTTAACCCGGACCGCGCGAACACCGGGGAGCTGTTTTTT. This translates into CASTFNPDRANTGELFF.